This T cell receptor beta chain was profiled in a study of shared clonotypes between healthy human individuals. Overall study context: For every donor, three CD4 naive, three CD4 memory, two CD8 naive and one CD8 memory plates were used. Regarding the study as a whole: Naive subsets generally exceeded memory subsets in estimated richness.

Generated by immunoSEQ multiplex PCR, the TCRdb table keeps only in-frame clones and is missing some. The table has hundreds of thousands of clones, more than 95% seen once. Naive CD8 cells were CD45RO-negative, positively selected for CCR7, excluding terminally differentiated effector memory CD45RA+ cells. All participating donors were Caucasian adults from Nashville, Tennessee. Remarks on this clone: What it recognizes is unknown.

Germline assignment: CDR1 SEHNR and CDR2 FQNEAQ (reference sequence). With 0 bases removed from V and 9 bases from J, the gap between germline ends came to 6 bases. The CDR3 spans 12 residues. Source material: naive CD8+ T cells sorted from blood. This TCR derives from a man aged 30-40 years in good health. The V and J genes are TRBV7-9 and TRBJ2-1, with unresolved D. Written as DNA, the CDR3 is TGTGCCAGCAGCTTAGCGGATATTGAGCAGTTCTTC. Its protein is CASSLADIEQFF.